This T cell receptor (beta chain) stems from a study of T cell repertoires in cytomegalovirus infection. As for the study in general: Signatures in public TCR beta sequences pointed to both CMV infection and matching HLA type. Study-wide findings and caveats: Dominant in the ex vivo response were TCR beta clonotypes restricted by HLA-C and specific for CMV.

Each CDR3 protein is one row after TCRdb ran MiXCR on the reads. The table includes roughly 760,000 distinct CDR3 sequences, about 40% detected once. Per germline, CDR1 SEHNR and CDR2 FQNEAQ (reference sequence). V was shortened by 8 bases and J by 10 bases, with 21 bases between the two germline ends. This CDR3 spans 15 amino acids. As to this clonotype: Antigen specificity is unknown.

This sequence was found in a human donor in good health (CMV status not recorded). Some clones in this sample may be carry-over from other donors' samples. Material: PBMCs. The V call is TRBV7-9, the J call TRBJ1-6; tentative D call: TRBD1 (5 bases). The CDR3 here is CASGWEKGRGSPLHF. The DNA of the CDR3 is TGTGCCAGCGGTTGGGAGAAGGGGAGGGGATCACCCCTCCACTTT.